This is a list of T cell receptor beta chains from one sample in a study of graft-versus-host responses after intestinal transplantation. Only in-frame clones appear in the TCRdb table, and some are missing; sequencing was by immunoSEQ multiplex PCR. The sample has about 50,000 clones, nearly 95% seen once. These receptors are not linked to any known antigen. Sequencing used unstimulated CD4+ T cells sorted from spleen or lymph node cells, obtained before transplant. The receptors were gathered from a human donor who was the organ donor for an intestinal transplant. Both conserved end residues are part of each CDR3. A D gene is named only where the DNA matches it firmly. Size is stated for part of the rows, as once, few or many counts, or as a class when the clone is expanded.

>TRBD2|TRBV4-1|TRBJ2-1|NA
CASSQVIAGDYNEQFF
TGCGCCAGCAGCCAAGTGATAGCGGGAGATTACAATGAGCAGTTCTTC
>NA|TRBV7-2|TRBJ2-3|NA
CASSFPHGDTHTDTQYF
TGTGCCAGCAGCTTCCCCCACGGGGACACCCACACAGATACGCAGTATTTT
>NA|TRBV13|TRBJ2-4|NA
CASSFSAVNIQYF
TGTGCCAGCAGCTTCAGCGCGGTAAACATTCAGTACTTC
>NA|TRBV11-2|TRBJ1-4|NA
CASSLWPGRTNEKLFF
TGTGCCAGCAGCTTATGGCCAGGGCGCACTAATGAAAAACTGTTTTTT
>NA|TRBV4-2|TRBJ2-3|NA
CASSQDRGDTATDTQYF
TGTGCCAGCAGCCAAGATCGCGGGGACACAGCCACAGATACGCAGTATTTT
>TRBD2|TRBV30|TRBJ2-1|NA
CAWSGPGLAGVDEQFF
TGTGCCTGGAGTGGACCGGGACTAGCGGGAGTCGATGAGCAGTTCTTC
>TRBD2|TRBV30|TRBJ2-7|NA
CAWSPGLAGSYEQYF
TGTGCCTGGAGTCCTGGACTAGCGGGCTCCTACGAGCAGTACTTC
>NA|TRBV25-1|TRBJ1-3|once
CASSDLDISLSGNTIYF
TGTGCCAGCAGTGATTTGGATATTAGTCTCTCTGGAAACACCATATATTTT
>TRBD1|TRBV7-2|TRBJ2-7|NA
CASSLAPGQYEQYF
TGTGCCAGCAGCTTAGCGCCGGGACAGTACGAGCAGTACTTC
>TRBD1|TRBV30|TRBJ1-2|NA
CAWRLGQGNGYTF
TGTGCCTGGAGGCTCGGACAGGGCAATGGCTACACCTTC
>NA|TRBV6-5|TRBJ2-3|NA
CASSRGTSTDTQYF
TGTGCCAGCAGTCGCGGGACCAGCACAGATACGCAGTATTTT